This record concerns one TCR beta chain sequence. This entry belongs to a study of shared clonotypes between healthy human individuals. It was CD45RO-negative cells, positively selected for CCR7, that made up naive CD8 cells, with terminally differentiated effector memory CD45RA+ cells excluded. The CDR3 length is 15 residues. Germline loops: CDR1 WNHNN, CDR2 SYGVQD (reference sequence). After removal of 4 bases from V and 1 base from J, the junction contained 6 bases not matched to a gene. Using immunoSEQ multiplex PCR, the repertoire was profiled, and TCRdb retains in-frame clones only, with some absent. The sample includes 1.5 million to 2.5 million clones, about 95% of them seen just once.

Specimen: naive CD8+ T cells sorted from blood. This chain links TRBV10-1 with TRBJ2-5, with 7 nucleotides matching TRBD2. This TCR came from a man in his late teens or twenties in good health. The DNA of the CDR3 is TGCGCCAGCAGTGCGATGGGGGAGGGCCAAGAGACCCAGTACTTC. The encoded protein is CASSAMGEGQETQYF.